The clone carrying this TCR beta chain has ten or more counts. Authors of the study amplified TCR beta CDR3 regions from RNA transcripts. TCR CDR3 underwent first-round RT-PCR with the HTBI primer set. One entry per CDR3 protein results from TCRdb running MiXCR on the multiplex PCR reads. The sample lists hundreds of thousands of distinct CDR3 sequences, more than 30% occurring once. The CDR3 sequence is 13 residues long. The ends were cut back, 0 bases at V and 3 bases at J, with 5 bases in the middle. Germline V gives CDR1 MGHRA, CDR2 YSYEKL. The PBMCs were sourced from fresh peripheral blood (approximately 10 ml). The data were obtained in a study of T cells in Graves' hyperthyroidism and ophthalmopathy.

This chain connects TRBV4-1 to TRBJ1-1; D is unclear. The sequencing sample was made of blood. The receptor was derived from a man aged 18 to 29 with Graves' hyperthyroidism. CDR3 sequence (DNA): TGCGCCAGCAGCCAAGACGGTGACACTGAAGCTTTCTTT. Translating it yields CASSQDGDTEAFF.